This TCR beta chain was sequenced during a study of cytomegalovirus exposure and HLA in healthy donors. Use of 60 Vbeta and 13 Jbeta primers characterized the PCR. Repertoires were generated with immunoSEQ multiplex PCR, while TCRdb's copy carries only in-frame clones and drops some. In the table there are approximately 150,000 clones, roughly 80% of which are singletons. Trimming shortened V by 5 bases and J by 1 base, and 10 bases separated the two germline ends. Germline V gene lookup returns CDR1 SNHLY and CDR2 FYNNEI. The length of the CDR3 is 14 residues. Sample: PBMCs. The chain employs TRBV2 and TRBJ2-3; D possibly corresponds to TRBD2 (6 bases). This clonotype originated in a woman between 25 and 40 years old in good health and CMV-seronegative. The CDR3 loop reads CASSQLAGTDTQYF. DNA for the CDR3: TGTGCCAGCAGTCAACTAGCTGGCACAGATACGCAGTATTTT.